This T cell receptor (beta chain) stems from a study of T cell changes during pregnancy in multiple sclerosis. Here immunoSEQ multiplex PCR was the method, and the copy in TCRdb shows in-frame clones only, minus some. The data hold some 70,000 clones, with more than 80% observed a single time. Per the germline V gene, CDR1 is SGHDT and CDR2 is YYEEEE. V lost 0 bases to trimming and J lost 5 bases; unmatched junction nucleotides: 2. The CDR3 sequence is 15 residues long. The sample consisted of peripheral blood, taken in the second trimester of pregnancy. This TCR derives from a female donor with multiple sclerosis, enrolled in a pregnancy study. This chain connects TRBV5-6 to TRBJ1-5, with 10 bases matching TRBD1. CDR3 in DNA: TGTGCCAGCAGCTTGGGGGACAGGGGAGATCAGCCCCAGCATTTT. Residues: CASSLGDRGDQPQHF.